This T cell receptor beta chain appears in the sequencing data of a study of blood T cell repertoires in COVID-19. The CDR3 is made up of 15 amino acids. Trimming cost V 0 bases and J 4 bases, with 12 bases left between them. Germline V gene sequence: CDR1 MNHEY, CDR2 SVGAGI. TCRdb's copy holds only in-frame clones and misses some; the assay was immunoSEQ multiplex PCR. Found here are 360,000 or so clones, more than 70% of them singletons; the top ten hold 3% to 4.5%. The clonotype comes from a woman in her fifties or sixties with COVID-19, enrolled during active disease. The source material was peripheral blood. This chain uses TRBV6-5 with TRBJ1-1; a possible D gene is TRBD1 (5 bases). CDR3 sequence (DNA): TGTGCCAGCAGTTACTCGGGGCCTTTGGGCACTGAAGCTTTCTTT. It is translated as CASSYSGPLGTEAFF.